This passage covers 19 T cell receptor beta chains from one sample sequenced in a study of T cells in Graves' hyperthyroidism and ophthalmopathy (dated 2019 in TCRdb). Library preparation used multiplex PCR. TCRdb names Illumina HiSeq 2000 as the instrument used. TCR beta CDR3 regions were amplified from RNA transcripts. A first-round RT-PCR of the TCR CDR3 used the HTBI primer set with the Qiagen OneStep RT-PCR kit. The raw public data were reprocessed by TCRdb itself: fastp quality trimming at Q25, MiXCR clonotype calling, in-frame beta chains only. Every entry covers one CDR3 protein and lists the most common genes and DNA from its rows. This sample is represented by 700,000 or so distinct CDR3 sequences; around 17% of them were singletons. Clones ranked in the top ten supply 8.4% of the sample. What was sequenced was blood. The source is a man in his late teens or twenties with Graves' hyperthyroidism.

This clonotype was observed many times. The CDR3 DNA reads TGTGCCAGCAGCCTCTCCCCTTCGGGGGAGCAGTTCTTC. This encodes CASSLSPSGEQFF. J is TRBJ2-1 and V is TRBV7-2, with D possibly TRBD2 on 5 matching bases. Trimming cost V 5 bases and J 10 bases, with 15 bases left between them. The CDR3 consists of 13 residues. In germline, CDR1 is SGHTA, CDR2 FQGNSA.

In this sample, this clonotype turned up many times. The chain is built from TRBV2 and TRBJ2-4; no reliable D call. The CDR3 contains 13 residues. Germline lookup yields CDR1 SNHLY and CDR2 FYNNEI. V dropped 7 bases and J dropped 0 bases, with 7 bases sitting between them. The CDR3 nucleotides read TGTGCCAGCACGTCAAGAGCCAAAAACATTCAGTACTTC. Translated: CASTSRAKNIQYF.

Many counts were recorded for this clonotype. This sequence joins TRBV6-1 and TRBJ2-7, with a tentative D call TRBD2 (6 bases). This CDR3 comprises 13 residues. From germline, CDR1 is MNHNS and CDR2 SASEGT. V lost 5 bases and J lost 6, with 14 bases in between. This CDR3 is CASSSLAGGEQYF. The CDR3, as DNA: TGTGCCAGCAGTTCCCTCGCCGGGGGCGAGCAGTACTTC.

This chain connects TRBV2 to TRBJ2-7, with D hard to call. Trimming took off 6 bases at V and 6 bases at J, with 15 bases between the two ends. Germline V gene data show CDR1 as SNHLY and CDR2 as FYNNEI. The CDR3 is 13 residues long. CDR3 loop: CASRVRWLGEQYF. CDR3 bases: TGTGCCAGCAGAGTAAGGTGGTTGGGCGAGCAGTACTTC.

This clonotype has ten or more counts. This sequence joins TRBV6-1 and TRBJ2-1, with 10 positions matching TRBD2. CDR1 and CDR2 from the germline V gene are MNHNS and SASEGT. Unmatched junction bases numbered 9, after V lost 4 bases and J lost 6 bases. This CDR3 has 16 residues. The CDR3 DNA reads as TGTGCCAGCAGTGGACTACTAGCGGGACCTGGCAATGAGCAGTTCTTC. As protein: CASSGLLAGPGNEQFF.

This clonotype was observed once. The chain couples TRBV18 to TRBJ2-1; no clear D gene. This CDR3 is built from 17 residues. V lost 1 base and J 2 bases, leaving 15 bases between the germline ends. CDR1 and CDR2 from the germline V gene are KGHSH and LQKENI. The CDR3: CASSPQAMAPPYNEQFF. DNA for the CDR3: TGTGCCAGCTCACCACAGGCTATGGCCCCCCCCTACAATGAGCAGTTCTTC.

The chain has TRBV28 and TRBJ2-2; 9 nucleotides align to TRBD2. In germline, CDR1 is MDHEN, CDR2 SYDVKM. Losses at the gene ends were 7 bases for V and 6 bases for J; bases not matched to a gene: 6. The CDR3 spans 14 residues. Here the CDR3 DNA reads TGTGCCAGCAAGTTGGCGGGAGGGCCCGGGGAGCTGTTTTTT. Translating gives CASKLAGGPGELFF. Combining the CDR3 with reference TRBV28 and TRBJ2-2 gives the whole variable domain DVKVTQSSRYLVKRTGEKVFLECVQDMDHENMFWYRQDPGLGLRLIYFSYDVKMKEKGDIPEGYSVSREKKERFSLILESASTNQTSMYLCASKLAGGPGELFFGEGSRLTVL.

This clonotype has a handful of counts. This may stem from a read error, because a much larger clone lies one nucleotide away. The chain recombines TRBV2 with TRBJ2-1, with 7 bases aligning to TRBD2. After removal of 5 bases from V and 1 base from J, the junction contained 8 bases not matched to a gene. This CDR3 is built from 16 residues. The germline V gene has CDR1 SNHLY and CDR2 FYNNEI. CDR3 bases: TGTGCCAGCAGTTTAGGGGCGGGAGTGTCCTACAATGAGCAGTTCTTC. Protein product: CASSLGAGVSYNEQFF.

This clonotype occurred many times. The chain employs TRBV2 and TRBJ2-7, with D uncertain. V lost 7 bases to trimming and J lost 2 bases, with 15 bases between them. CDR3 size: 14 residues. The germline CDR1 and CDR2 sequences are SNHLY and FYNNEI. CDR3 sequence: CASTVSSGPYEQYF. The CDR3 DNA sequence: TGTGCCAGCACCGTATCCTCGGGCCCCTACGAGCAGTACTTC.

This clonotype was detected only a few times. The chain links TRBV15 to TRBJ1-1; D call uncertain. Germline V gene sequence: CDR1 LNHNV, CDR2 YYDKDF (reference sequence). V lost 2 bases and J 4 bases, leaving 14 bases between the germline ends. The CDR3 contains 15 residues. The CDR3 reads CATSRRQAEGTEAFF. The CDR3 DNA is TGTGCCACCAGCAGACGCCAAGCAGAGGGCACTGAAGCTTTCTTT.

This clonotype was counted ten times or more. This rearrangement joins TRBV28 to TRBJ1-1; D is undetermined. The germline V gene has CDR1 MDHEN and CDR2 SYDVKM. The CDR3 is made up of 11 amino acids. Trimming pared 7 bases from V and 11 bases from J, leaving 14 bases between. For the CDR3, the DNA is TGTGCCAGCACTCTCGACCCCTCGGCTTTCTTT. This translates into CASTLDPSAFF. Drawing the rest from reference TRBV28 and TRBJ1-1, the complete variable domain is DVKVTQSSRYLVKRTGEKVFLECVQDMDHENMFWYRQDPGLGLRLIYFSYDVKMKEKGDIPEGYSVSREKKERFSLILESASTNQTSMYLCASTLDPSAFFGQGTRLTVV.

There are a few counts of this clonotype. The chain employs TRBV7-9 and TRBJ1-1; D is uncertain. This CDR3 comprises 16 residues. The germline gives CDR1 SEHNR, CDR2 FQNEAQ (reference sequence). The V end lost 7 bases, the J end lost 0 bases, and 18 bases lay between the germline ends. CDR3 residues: CASTSWGSRMNTEAFF. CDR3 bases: TGTGCCAGCACCAGCTGGGGTAGCCGCATGAACACTGAAGCTTTCTTT.

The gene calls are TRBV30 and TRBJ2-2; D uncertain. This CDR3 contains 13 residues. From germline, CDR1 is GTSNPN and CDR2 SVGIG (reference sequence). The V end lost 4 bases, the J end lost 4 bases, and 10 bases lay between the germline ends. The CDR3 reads CAWTPGPTGELFF. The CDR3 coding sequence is TGTGCCTGGACCCCAGGTCCCACCGGGGAGCTGTTTTTT.

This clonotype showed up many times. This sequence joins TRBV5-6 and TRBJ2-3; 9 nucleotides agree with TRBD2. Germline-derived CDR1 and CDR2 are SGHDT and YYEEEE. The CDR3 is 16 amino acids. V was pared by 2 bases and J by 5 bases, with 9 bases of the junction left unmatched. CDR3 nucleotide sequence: TGTGCCAGCAGCTTCATAGCGGGAGCGGGGGAAGATACGCAGTATTTT. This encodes CASSFIAGAGEDTQYF.

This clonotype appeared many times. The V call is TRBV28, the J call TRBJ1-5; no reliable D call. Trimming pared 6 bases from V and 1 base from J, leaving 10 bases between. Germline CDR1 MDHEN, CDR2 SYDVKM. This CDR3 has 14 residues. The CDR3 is CASRTPTSNQPQHF. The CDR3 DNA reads TGTGCCAGCAGAACCCCGACAAGCAATCAGCCCCAGCATTTT.

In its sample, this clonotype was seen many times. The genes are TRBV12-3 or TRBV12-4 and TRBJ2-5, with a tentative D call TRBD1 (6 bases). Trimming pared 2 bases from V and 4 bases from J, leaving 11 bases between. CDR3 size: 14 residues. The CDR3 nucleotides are TGTGCCAGCAGTTTATCAGGGGCCCGAGAGACCCAGTACTTC. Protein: CASSLSGARETQYF.

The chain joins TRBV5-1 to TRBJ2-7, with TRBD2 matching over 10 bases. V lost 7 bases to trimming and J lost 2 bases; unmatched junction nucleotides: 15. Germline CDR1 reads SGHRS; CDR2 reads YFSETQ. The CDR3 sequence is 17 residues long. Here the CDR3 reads CASLTWTSGPDPYEQYF. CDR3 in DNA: TGCGCCAGCTTGACCTGGACTAGCGGACCGGATCCCTACGAGCAGTACTTC.

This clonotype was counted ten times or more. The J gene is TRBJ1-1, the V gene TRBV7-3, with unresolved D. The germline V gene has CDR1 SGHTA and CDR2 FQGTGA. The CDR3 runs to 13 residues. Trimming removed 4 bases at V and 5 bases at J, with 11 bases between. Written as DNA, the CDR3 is TGTGCCAGCAGCTACGGGCCTGGGACTGAAGCTTTCTTT. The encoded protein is CASSYGPGTEAFF.

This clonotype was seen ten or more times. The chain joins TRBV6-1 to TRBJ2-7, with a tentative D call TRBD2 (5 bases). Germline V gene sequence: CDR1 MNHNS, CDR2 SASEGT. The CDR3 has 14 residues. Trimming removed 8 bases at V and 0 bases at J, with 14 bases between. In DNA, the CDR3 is TGTGCCAGCGGAGGTCTTCCCTTCTCCTACGAGCAGTACTTC. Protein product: CASGGLPFSYEQYF.